This T cell receptor (beta chain) emerged from a study of cytomegalovirus exposure and HLA in healthy donors. Regarding the study as a whole: Beyond CMV serostatus, there was no information to go on about immune exposure. Over 150 TCR beta chains were listed as cytomegalovirus-associated. Association with HLA alleles at 0.05 false discovery rate was found for 16,951 TCR beta sequences in a later analysis.

Notes on this clone: The target antigen is unknown.

Researchers ran the PCR with 60 Vbeta and 13 Jbeta primers. Libraries were prepared by immunoSEQ multiplex PCR; TCRdb keeps only in-frame clonotypes and omits some of them. The data show 150,000 or so clones, over 60% seen once. The germline CDR1 and CDR2 sequences are KGHSH and LQKENI. CDR3 length equals 15 residues. With 3 bases removed from V and 8 bases from J, the gap between germline ends came to 17 bases. The sequence derives from a man aged 35-49 years in good health and CMV-seropositive. Sequences were obtained from PBMCs. The rearrangement joins TRBV18 to TRBJ1-3; D ambiguous. CDR3 region: CASSPLPGVPHTIYF. The CDR3, as DNA: TGTGCCAGCTCACCCCTCCCCGGGGTCCCGCACACCATATATTTT.